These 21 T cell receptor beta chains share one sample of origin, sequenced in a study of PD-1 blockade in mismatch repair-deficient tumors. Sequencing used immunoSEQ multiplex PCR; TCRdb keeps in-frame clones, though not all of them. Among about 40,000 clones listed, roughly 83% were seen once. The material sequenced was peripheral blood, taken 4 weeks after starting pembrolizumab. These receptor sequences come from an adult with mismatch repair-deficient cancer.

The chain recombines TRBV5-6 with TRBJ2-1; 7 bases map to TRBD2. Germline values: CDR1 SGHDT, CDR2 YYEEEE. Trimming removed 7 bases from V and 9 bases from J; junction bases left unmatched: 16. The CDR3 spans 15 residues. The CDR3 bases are TGTGCCAGCCTCGACTCGCGGGAGCCGTTGGGTGAGCAGTTCTTC. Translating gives CASLDSREPLGEQFF. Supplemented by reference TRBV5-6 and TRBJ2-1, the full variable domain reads DAGVTQSPTHLIKTRGQQVTLRCSPKSGHDTVSWYQQALGQGPQFIFQYYEEEERQRGNFPDRFSGHQFPNYSSELNVNALLLGDSALYLCASLDSREPLGEQFFGPGTRLTVL.

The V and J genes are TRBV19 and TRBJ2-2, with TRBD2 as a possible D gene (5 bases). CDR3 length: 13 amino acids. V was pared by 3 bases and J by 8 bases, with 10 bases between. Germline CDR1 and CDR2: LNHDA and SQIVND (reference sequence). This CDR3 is CASSIRDFGELFF. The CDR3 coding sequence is TGTGCCAGTAGTATCCGGGATTTTGGGGAGCTGTTTTTT.

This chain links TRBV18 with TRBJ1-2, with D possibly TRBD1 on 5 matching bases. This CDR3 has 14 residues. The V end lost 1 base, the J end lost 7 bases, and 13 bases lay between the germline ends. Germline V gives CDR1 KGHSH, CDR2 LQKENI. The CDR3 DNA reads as TGTGCCAGCTCACCACGGTGGGGGTATGGTGGCTACACCTTC. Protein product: CASSPRWGYGGYTF.

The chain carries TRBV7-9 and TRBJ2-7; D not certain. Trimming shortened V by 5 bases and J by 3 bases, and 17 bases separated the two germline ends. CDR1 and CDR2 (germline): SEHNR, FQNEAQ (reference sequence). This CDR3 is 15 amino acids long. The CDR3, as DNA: TGTGCCAGCAGCAGTTCCTCGAGTGGGTACTACGAGCAGTACTTC. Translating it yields CASSSSSSGYYEQYF.

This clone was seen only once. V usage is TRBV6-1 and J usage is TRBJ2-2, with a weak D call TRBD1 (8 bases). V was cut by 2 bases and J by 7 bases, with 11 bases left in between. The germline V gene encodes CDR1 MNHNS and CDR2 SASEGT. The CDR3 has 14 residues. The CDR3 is CASSENRGGGELFF. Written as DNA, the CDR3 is TGTGCCAGCAGTGAAAACAGGGGGGGCGGGGAGCTGTTTTTT.

CDR3 in amino acids: CASSEFSPGELFF. The CDR3 DNA sequence: TGCGCCAGCAGTGAGTTTAGTCCCGGGGAGCTGTTTTTT. V and J are TRBV10-1 and TRBJ2-2, with unresolved D. The CDR3 totals 13 residues. From germline, CDR1 is WNHNN and CDR2 SYGVQD (reference sequence). V was trimmed by 1 base and J by 6 bases, leaving 6 bases between them.

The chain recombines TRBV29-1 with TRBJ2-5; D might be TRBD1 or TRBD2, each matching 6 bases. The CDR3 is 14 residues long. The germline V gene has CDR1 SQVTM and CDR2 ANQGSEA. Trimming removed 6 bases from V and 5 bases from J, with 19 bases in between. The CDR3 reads CSVTPGALEETQYF. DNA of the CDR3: TGCAGCGTCACGCCGGGGGCGTTGGAGGAGACCCAGTACTTC.

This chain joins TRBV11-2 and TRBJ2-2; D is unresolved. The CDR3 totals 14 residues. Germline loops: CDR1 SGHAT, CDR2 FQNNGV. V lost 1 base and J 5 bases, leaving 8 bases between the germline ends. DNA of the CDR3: TGTGCCAGCAGCTTAGTTCGGCGGACCGGGGAGCTGTTTTTT. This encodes CASSLVRRTGELFF.

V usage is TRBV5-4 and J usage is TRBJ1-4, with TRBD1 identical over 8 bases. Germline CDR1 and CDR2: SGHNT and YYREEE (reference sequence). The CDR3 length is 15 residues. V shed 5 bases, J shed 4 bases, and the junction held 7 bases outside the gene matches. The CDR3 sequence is CASSSTGGSNEKLFF. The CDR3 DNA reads TGTGCCAGCAGTTCTACAGGGGGTAGTAATGAAAAACTGTTTTTT.

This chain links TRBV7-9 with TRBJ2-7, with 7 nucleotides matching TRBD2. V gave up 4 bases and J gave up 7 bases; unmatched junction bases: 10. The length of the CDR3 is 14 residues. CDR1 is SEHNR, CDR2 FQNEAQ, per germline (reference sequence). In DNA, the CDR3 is TGTGCCAGCAGCTGGACCGGGACTATTCTTGAGCAGTACTTC. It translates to CASSWTGTILEQYF.

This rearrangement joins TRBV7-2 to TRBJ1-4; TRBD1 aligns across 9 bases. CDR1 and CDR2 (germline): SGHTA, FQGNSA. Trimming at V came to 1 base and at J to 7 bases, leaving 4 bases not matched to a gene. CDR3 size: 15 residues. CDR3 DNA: TGTGCCAGCAGCTTAGAAGGGACAGGGTCTGAAAAACTGTTTTTT. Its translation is CASSLEGTGSEKLFF. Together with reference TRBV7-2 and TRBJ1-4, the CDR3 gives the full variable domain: GAGVSQSPSNKVTEKGKDVELRCDPISGHTALYWYRQSLGQGLEFLIYFQGNSAPDKSGLPSDRFSAERTGGSVSTLTIQRTQQEDSAVYLCASSLEGTGSEKLFFGSGTQLSVL.

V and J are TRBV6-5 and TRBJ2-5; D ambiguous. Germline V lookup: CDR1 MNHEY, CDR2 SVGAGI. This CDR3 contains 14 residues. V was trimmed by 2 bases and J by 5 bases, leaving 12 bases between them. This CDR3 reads CASSYDSGDETQYF. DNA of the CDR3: TGTGCCAGCAGTTACGATTCCGGCGATGAGACCCAGTACTTC.

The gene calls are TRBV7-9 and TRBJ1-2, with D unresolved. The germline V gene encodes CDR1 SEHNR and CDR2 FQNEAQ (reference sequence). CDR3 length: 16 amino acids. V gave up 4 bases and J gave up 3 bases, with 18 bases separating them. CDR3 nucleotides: TGTGCCAGCAGCTCAACGCGTACGGAGGGCCACTATGGCTACACCTTC. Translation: CASSSTRTEGHYGYTF.

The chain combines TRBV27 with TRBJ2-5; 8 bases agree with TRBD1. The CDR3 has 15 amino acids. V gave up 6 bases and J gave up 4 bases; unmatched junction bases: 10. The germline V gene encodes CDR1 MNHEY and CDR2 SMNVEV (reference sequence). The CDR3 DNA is TGTGCCAGCAGAGTTCTTGACAGGGGAGTAGAGACCCAGTACTTC. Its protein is CASRVLDRGVETQYF.

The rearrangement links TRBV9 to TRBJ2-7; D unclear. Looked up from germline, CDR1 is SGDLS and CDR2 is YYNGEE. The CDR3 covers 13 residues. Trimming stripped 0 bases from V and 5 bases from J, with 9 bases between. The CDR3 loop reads CASSVDLRNEQYF. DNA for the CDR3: TGTGCCAGCAGCGTAGACCTCAGGAACGAGCAGTACTTC.

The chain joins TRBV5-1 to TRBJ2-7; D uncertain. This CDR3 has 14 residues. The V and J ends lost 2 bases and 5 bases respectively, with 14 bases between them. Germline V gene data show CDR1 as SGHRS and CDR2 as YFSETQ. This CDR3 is CASSFYSPRDEQYF. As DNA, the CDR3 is TGCGCCAGCAGCTTTTACAGTCCAAGGGACGAGCAGTACTTC.

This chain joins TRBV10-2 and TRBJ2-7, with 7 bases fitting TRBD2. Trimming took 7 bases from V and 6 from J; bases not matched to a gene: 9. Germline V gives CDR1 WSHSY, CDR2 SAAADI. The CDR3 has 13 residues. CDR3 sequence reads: CASKRAGEVEQYF. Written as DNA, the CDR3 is TGCGCCAGCAAAAGGGCGGGAGAGGTCGAGCAGTACTTC.

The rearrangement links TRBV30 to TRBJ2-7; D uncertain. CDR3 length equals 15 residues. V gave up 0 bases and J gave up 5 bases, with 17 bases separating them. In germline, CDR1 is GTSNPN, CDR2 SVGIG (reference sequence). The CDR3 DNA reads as TGTGCCTGGAGTGTAGTACACCTTCGACGGGACGAGCAGTACTTC. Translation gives CAWSVVHLRRDEQYF. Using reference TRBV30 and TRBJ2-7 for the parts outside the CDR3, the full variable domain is SQTIHQWPATLVQPVGSPLSLECTVEGTSNPNLYWYRQAAGRGLQLLFYSVGIGQISSEVPQNLSASRPQDRQFILSSKKLLLSDSGFYLCAWSVVHLRRDEQYFGPGTRLTVT.

CDR3 bases: TGTGCCAGCTCACCGATGCTAGCGGGGGGCACCGGGGAGCTGTTTTTT. This encodes CASSPMLAGGTGELFF. The chain employs TRBV18 and TRBJ2-2; 11 positions match TRBD2. Germline loops: CDR1 KGHSH, CDR2 LQKENI. This CDR3 contains 16 residues. V dropped 3 bases and J dropped 4; count of bases not matched to a gene: 4.

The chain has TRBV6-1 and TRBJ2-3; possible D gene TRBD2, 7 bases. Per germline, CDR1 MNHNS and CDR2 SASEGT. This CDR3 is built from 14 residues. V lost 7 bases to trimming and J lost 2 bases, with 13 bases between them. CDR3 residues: CASTLGGDTDTQYF. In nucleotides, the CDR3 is TGTGCCAGCACCCTAGGGGGGGACACAGATACGCAGTATTTT.

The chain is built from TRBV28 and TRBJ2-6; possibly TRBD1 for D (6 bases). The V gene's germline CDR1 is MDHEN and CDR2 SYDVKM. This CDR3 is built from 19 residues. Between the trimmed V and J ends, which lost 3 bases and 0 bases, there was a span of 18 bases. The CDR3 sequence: CASSFSIGQQSSGANVLTF. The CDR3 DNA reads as TGTGCCAGCAGTTTTAGTATAGGACAGCAGAGCTCTGGGGCCAACGTCCTGACTTTC.